This TCR beta chain was obtained from a study of T cells expressing NK-cell markers. Study outcomes and limitations: Also leading the CD3+CD56-NKG2C+ fraction in a handful of donors were these clonotypes.

With regard to this clonotype: Its antigen is as yet unknown.

The CDR3 has 13 residues. Germline loops: CDR1 SEHNR, CDR2 FQNEAQ (reference sequence). TCR beta cDNA was made by 5'RACE template switching with UMIs. TCRdb processed the 5' RACE reads again and assigns one entry to each CDR3 protein, with no DNA. This sample's table reports about 160,000 distinct CDR3 sequences. This chain connects TRBV7-9 to TRBJ2-7; TCRdb picks TRBD1, but there is no DNA to check that call. Sequencing was performed on blood T cells: a sorted CD56 or NKG2C T cell subset, CD4+ or CD8+ T cells, or bulk PBMC T cells (not recorded which). This sequence originates from a man between 18 and 69 years old in good health. The CDR3 is CASSPGGRYEQYF.